Listed below are T cell receptor beta chains from one sample, sequenced in a study of TIL therapy for anti-PD-1-resistant metastatic lung cancer. Data came from immunoSEQ multiplex PCR; TCRdb stores just in-frame clones and leaves some out. The sample has 20,000 or so clones, about two thirds seen once. Source: blood, taken at baseline. The receptor set was obtained from a person aged 25-79 years with non-small cell lung cancer. The CDR3 runs from the conserved cysteine through the conserved F or W. Fields, in order: D gene, J gene, clone size, V gene, CDR3 DNA, CDR3 protein. A D gene is named only where the DNA matches it firmly. A clone size is listed for some rows: how often the clone was seen (once, few, many), or a class if it is expanded.

-,TRBJ2-7,-,TRBV7-9,TGTGCCAGCAGCTTAGTCTCCTACGAGCAGTACTTC,CASSLVSYEQYF
TRBD2,TRBJ2-3,-,TRBV2,TGTGCCAGAGGGACTAGCAACACAGATACGCAGTATTTT,CARGTSNTDTQYF
-,TRBJ1-6,-,TRBV5-6,TGTGCCAGCAGCTTGGGGGGCGGATGGAATTCACCCCTCCACTTT,CASSLGGGWNSPLHF
TRBD2,TRBJ2-3,-,TRBV5-1,TGCGCCAGCAGAAAGACTAGCGGTGTGACAGATACGCAGTATTTT,CASRKTSGVTDTQYF
TRBD1,TRBJ2-2,medium-sized,TRBV6-4,TGTGCCAGCCGAGCCGGGACAGGGGGCGACACCGGGGAGCTGTTTTTT,CASRAGTGGDTGELFF
TRBD1,TRBJ1-5,-,TRBV19,TGTGCCAGTAGTATAGGGCAAACTCAAGATGGACAGGGTAGCAATCAGCCCCAGCATTTT,CASSIGQTQDGQGSNQPQHF
-,TRBJ2-1,-,TRBV9,TGTGCCAGCAGCATCGGGACAACAAACAATGAGCAGTTCTTC,CASSIGTTNNEQFF
-,TRBJ1-5,-,TRBV5-1,TGCGCCAGCAGCTTGGACCCCGGGGCGGCTCAGCCCCAGCATTTT,CASSLDPGAAQPQHF
-,TRBJ1-4,-,TRBV4-1,TGCGCCAGCAGCCAACTGTACGGGGAAAAACTGTTTTTT,CASSQLYGEKLFF
-,TRBJ2-2,-,TRBV19,TGTGCCAGTAAGAGGGGGGGTGACACCGGGGAGCTGTTTTTT,CASKRGGDTGELFF
-,TRBJ1-2,once,TRBV4-3,TGCGCCAGCAGCCCCCAGTCCCAAGGAGGTATCTATGGCTACACCTTC,CASSPQSQGGIYGYTF
TRBD1,TRBJ2-7,-,TRBV19,TGTGCCAGTAGCAGGGACAGGGAGAGGGGAAACGAGCAGTACTTC,CASSRDRERGNEQYF
TRBD1,TRBJ1-2,few,TRBV7-8,TGTGCCAGCAGCCTAAGTGTACAGGGGGGCTATGGCTACACCTTC,CASSLSVQGGYGYTF
-,TRBJ1-4,-,TRBV19,TGTGCCAGTAGTCAACAGGTCTTGGAAAAACTGTTTTTT,CASSQQVLEKLFF
TRBD2,TRBJ2-3,-,TRBV24-1,TGTGCCACCAGTGATCCAAAACTAGCGACGCAGTATTTT,CATSDPKLATQYF
-,TRBJ2-5,-,TRBV5-6,TGTGCCAGCAGCTTCGGACGGGGGCAAGAGACCCAGTACTTC,CASSFGRGQETQYF
-,TRBJ2-3,-,TRBV5-4,TGTGCCAGCAGGATAGATACAGATACGCAGTATTTT,CASRIDTDTQYF
-,TRBJ2-5,-,TRBV5-1,TGCGCCAGCAGCCTGTCCGTAGTTAAAGAGACCCAGTACTTC,CASSLSVVKETQYF
-,TRBJ2-2,-,TRBV4-1,TGCGCCAGCAGCCAAGTTGTGGAGAACGGGGAGCTGTTTTTT,CASSQVVENGELFF
-,TRBJ1-2,-,TRBV5-1,TGCGCCAGCAGTTCGGGAGGGTCAGCTAACTATGGCTACACCTTC,CASSSGGSANYGYTF
-,TRBJ1-2,-,TRBV24-1,TGCGCCACCAGTCAGGGTGGGAGTGTCAGGGGCTACACCTTC,CATSQGGSVRGYTF
-,TRBJ1-6,-,TRBV7-9,TGTGCCAGCAGCTTAGCGGGGATAGGGAGCAATTCACCCCTCCACTTT,CASSLAGIGSNSPLHF
TRBD2,TRBJ2-3,-,TRBV20-1,TGCAGTGCTAGTTCGGCAGCGGGAGCAGATACGCAGTATTTT,CSASSAAGADTQYF
-,TRBJ1-2,-,TRBV4-3,TGCGCCAGCAGCCAAGAGGGTGAGGGCGCCCGAGTTGGCTACACCTTC,CASSQEGEGARVGYTF
TRBD1,TRBJ1-4,once,TRBV30,TGTGCCTGGAGTATGACACAGGGGTTACGAGAAAAACTGTTTTTT,CAWSMTQGLREKLFF
-,TRBJ1-3,-,TRBV5-1,TGCGCCAGCAGCTTGGAGTCGTCCGGACTCTCTGGAAACACCATATATTTT,CASSLESSGLSGNTIYF
-,TRBJ1-5,few,TRBV7-2,TGTGCCAGCAGCTTAGGGCGGTACAATCAGCCCCAGCATTTT,CASSLGRYNQPQHF
-,TRBJ1-5,-,TRBV12-3/TRBV12-4,TGTGCCAGCAGATTAAATAGCAATCAGCCCCAGCATTTT,CASRLNSNQPQHF
TRBD2,TRBJ2-3,-,TRBV27,TGTGCCAGCAGTTTATATGGCGGGGGACCTCCAGATACGCAGTATTTT,CASSLYGGGPPDTQYF
-,TRBJ1-1,few,TRBV20-1,TGCAGAGCAAGCTCCAACACTGAAGCTTTCTTT,CRASSNTEAFF
-,TRBJ1-1,-,TRBV14,TGTGCCAGCAGCCCGATGGTTAAGGGCTTGGTCTTT,CASSPMVKGLVF
TRBD1,TRBJ2-4,-,TRBV18,TGTGCCAGCTCACCACCAAAAGGTCGGACAGGGATTTTTAACATTCAGTACTTC,CASSPPKGRTGIFNIQYF
TRBD1,TRBJ2-2,-,TRBV30,TGTGCCTCGGAATACAGGGGGACGAACACCGGGGAGCTGTTTTTT,CASEYRGTNTGELFF
TRBD2,TRBJ2-1,-,TRBV4-1,TGCGCCAGCAGCCAACCAAGCGGGAGGGCCAGTAGGGATGAGCAGTTCTTC,CASSQPSGRASRDEQFF
-,TRBJ2-1,-,TRBV2,TGTGCCAGCAGTGAAATCGGGTACGATGAGCAGTTCTTC,CASSEIGYDEQFF
-,TRBJ1-2,-,TRBV10-3,TGTGCCATCAGTGAGACCGTGGAAAGTGGCTACACCTTC,CAISETVESGYTF
-,TRBJ1-2,-,TRBV5-4,TGTGCCAGCAGCTTGGAGGGTCCTTATGGCTACACCTTC,CASSLEGPYGYTF
TRBD2,TRBJ2-5,once,TRBV27,TGTGCCAGCAGTCCTCTAGCGGCCGCGGGGCAAGAGACCCAGTACTTC,CASSPLAAAGQETQYF
TRBD1,TRBJ2-7,-,TRBV28,TGTGCCAGCACCATAGGGCAGGGGGCGCGAGAGCAGTACTTC,CASTIGQGAREQYF
TRBD2,TRBJ2-1,-,TRBV7-9,TGTGCCAGCAGCTTTAGCGGGAGCAGCAATGAGCAGTTCTTC,CASSFSGSSNEQFF
TRBD1,TRBJ2-5,-,TRBV12-5,TGTGCTAGTGGTCCCGGGACAGGGGAAGCGACCCAGTACTTC,CASGPGTGEATQYF
-,TRBJ1-4,-,TRBV24-1,TGTGCCACCAGTGACGGACAGATCAATGAAAAACTGTTTTTT,CATSDGQINEKLFF
-,TRBJ2-3,-,TRBV12-5,TGTGCTAGTGGTTTGGGGAGGGCCTATACGCAGTATTTT,CASGLGRAYTQYF
-,TRBJ2-2,few,TRBV4-2,TGTGCCAGCAGCCAAGAAGGGGCACACACCGGGGAGCTGTTTTTT,CASSQEGAHTGELFF
-,TRBJ1-1,-,TRBV7-8,TGTGCCAGCACCCTACAGCGAAACACTGAAGCTTTCTTT,CASTLQRNTEAFF
-,TRBJ2-2,-,TRBV2,TGTGCCAGCAGCCCCATAGCGAAGGCCGGGGAGCTGTTTTTT,CASSPIAKAGELFF
-,TRBJ1-1,few,TRBV27,TGTGCCAGCAACCCCGGGACTTTGGCCCTCACTGAAGCTTTCTTT,CASNPGTLALTEAFF
TRBD1,TRBJ2-7,-,TRBV7-8,TGTGCCAGCAGACCACCCCCGGGACAGGGGGCCTACGAGCAGTACTTC,CASRPPPGQGAYEQYF
-,TRBJ2-7,-,TRBV10-3,TGTGCCATCAGTGAGCGGGGCTACGAGCAGTACTTC,CAISERGYEQYF
TRBD2,TRBJ2-7,few,TRBV5-4,TGTGCCAGCAGTACCGGGACTACGGTTAAGGAGCAGTACTTC,CASSTGTTVKEQYF
-,TRBJ2-5,-,TRBV5-6,TGTGCCAGCAGCGGCCGATTTCAAGAGACCCAGTACTTC,CASSGRFQETQYF
-,TRBJ2-1,-,TRBV6-5,TGTGCCAGCAGTCGGACTTCCGGGCCCTCGGAGGAGCAGTTCTTC,CASSRTSGPSEEQFF
TRBD2,TRBJ2-5,-,TRBV19,TGTGCCAGTAGTATTAACGCTAGCGGGGGGGCAGCGCAAGAGACCCAGTACTTC,CASSINASGGAAQETQYF